These T cell receptor beta chains were read from a single sample in a study of blood T cell repertoires in COVID-19. Assay used: immunoSEQ multiplex PCR; TCRdb lists only in-frame clones, some missing. The sample lists hundreds of thousands of clones, roughly four fifths occurring once. The sequenced material came from PBMCs or T cells enriched from blood (not recorded which). These receptors were obtained from a woman aged 50 to 65 who had been exposed to COVID-19. The CDR3 runs from the conserved cysteine through the conserved F or W. D genes are given only for firm matches. Clone size is given for some rows only: seen once, a few or many times, or a class if the clone is expanded.

v_call	clone_size	j_call	d_call	cdr3_nt	cdr3_aa
TRBV5-1	-	TRBJ2-1	TRBD2	TGCGCCAGCAGCCAACCCTCTTCTCCCGGGGGGGTTTCCTACAATGAGCAGTTCTTC	CASSQPSSPGGVSYNEQFF
TRBV6-2/TRBV6-3	-	TRBJ2-5	TRBD1	TGTGCCAGCAGTTACTTCGACAGGGGGGCATGGGAGACCCAGTACTTC	CASSYFDRGAWETQYF
TRBV28	-	TRBJ1-2	TRBD1	TGTGCCAGCAGTTTAGACGAGGGGACAGGGAGGGTTCGGTTCTATGGCTACACCTTC	CASSLDEGTGRVRFYGYTF
TRBV2	many	TRBJ1-2	-	TGTGCCAGCAGTGAAACGGGTCCCACCTATGGCTACACCTTC	CASSETGPTYGYTF
TRBV11-2	-	TRBJ1-1	-	TGTGCCAGCAGGGGCTTGCGTCATCGGAACACTGAAGCTTTCTTT	CASRGLRHRNTEAFF
TRBV9	-	TRBJ1-1	-	TGTGCCAGCAGCGAAGGAGTTGGGACTGAAGCTTTCTTT	CASSEGVGTEAFF
TRBV19	-	TRBJ1-1	-	TGTGCCAGTAGTATTGAGGGCACCTCTGAAGCTTTCTTT	CASSIEGTSEAFF
TRBV27	-	TRBJ2-7	-	TGTGCCAGCAGTTTAAGATTGAGGCGGGCCTACGAGCAGTACTTC	CASSLRLRRAYEQYF
TRBV9	-	TRBJ2-3	TRBD1	TGTGCCAGCAGGGCAGGGGGCGCGGGCACAGATACGCAGTATTTT	CASRAGGAGTDTQYF
TRBV4-2	once	TRBJ2-2	-	TGTGCCAGCAGCCAAGCCGGGGATTGGGGGGAGCTGTTTTTT	CASSQAGDWGELFF
TRBV18	-	TRBJ2-3	-	TGTGCCAGCTCACCAATGGGCCTTGCAGATACGCAGTATTTT	CASSPMGLADTQYF
TRBV10-3	-	TRBJ2-1	-	TGTGCCTCCTCGGACTGGGAGGATGAGCAGTTCTTC	CASSDWEDEQFF
TRBV4-1	-	TRBJ2-1	-	TGCGCCAGCAGCCAAGTTGATATGGGTTTCCCCCGGGATGAGCAGTTCTTC	CASSQVDMGFPRDEQFF
TRBV28	-	TRBJ1-2	TRBD1	TGTGCCAGCTTCAGACAGACAGGGAGTGATGGCTACACCTTC	CASFRQTGSDGYTF
TRBV7-9	-	TRBJ2-1	TRBD1	TGTGCCAGCAGCGCCGCGACAGGGTTTAACAATGAGCAGTTCTTC	CASSAATGFNNEQFF
TRBV2	few	TRBJ1-5	-	TGTGCCAGCAGTACCTCGAGGGGCAATCAGCCCCAGCATTTT	CASSTSRGNQPQHF
TRBV19	-	TRBJ2-1	-	TGTGCCAGTACCACTCTTGCGAGCTCCTACAATGAGCAGTTCTTC	CASTTLASSYNEQFF
TRBV27	few	TRBJ1-2	-	TGTGCCAGCAGTATGGGGGGGAGGATATCGGGCTACACCTTC	CASSMGGRISGYTF
TRBV2	few	TRBJ2-7	-	TGTGCCAGCAGTGGGGGCGGACTACCGAACTCCGAGCAGTACTTC	CASSGGGLPNSEQYF
TRBV10-1	-	TRBJ1-6	TRBD1	TGCGCCAGCATCCTTGACAGGGTTGGGACACCCCTCCACTTT	CASILDRVGTPLHF
TRBV3-1/TRBV3-2	once	TRBJ1-2	-	TGTGCCAGCAGCCACCAGACAGGCAGCGGCTACACCTTC	CASSHQTGSGYTF
TRBV6-6	-	TRBJ2-2	-	TGTGCCAGCAGTTACTCGACCGGGGTGGGGACCGGGGAGCTGTTTTTT	CASSYSTGVGTGELFF
TRBV7-2	many	TRBJ2-1	TRBD1	TGTGCCAGCAGCTTAAGGGGACAGGGGGCCTACAATGAGCAGTTCTTC	CASSLRGQGAYNEQFF
TRBV5-1	once	TRBJ2-3	TRBD1	TGCGCCAGCAGCTCAGGACAGGGGGCACCAGATACGCAGTATTTT	CASSSGQGAPDTQYF
TRBV6-5	-	TRBJ1-6	TRBD1	TGTGCCAGCAGTTACGAGGGGGCGGGTAATTCACCCCTCCACTTT	CASSYEGAGNSPLHF
TRBV18	-	TRBJ2-7	-	TGTGCCAGCTCTCACAGCGGGCTCCGTGCCGCCGATTCCTACGAGCAGTACTTC	CASSHSGLRAADSYEQYF
TRBV2	-	TRBJ2-7	-	TGTGCCAGCAGTGTGGCAGGCGGGTACGAGCAGTACTTC	CASSVAGGYEQYF
TRBV7-2	-	TRBJ1-5	TRBD1	TGTGCCAGCAGCTTAGGGGACAGTACCCAGCATTTT	CASSLGDSTQHF
TRBV5-1	once	TRBJ2-3	-	TGCGCCAGCCAGGACCTAAGGGGTGATACGCAGTATTTT	CASQDLRGDTQYF
TRBV19	-	TRBJ1-4	-	TGTGCCTCCAAGGGGTGGGGTGATAATGAAAAACTGTTTTTT	CASKGWGDNEKLFF
TRBV12-3/TRBV12-4	-	TRBJ1-1	-	TGTGCCAGCAGGCCGCGGAACACTGAAGCTTTCTTT	CASRPRNTEAFF
TRBV29-1	-	TRBJ1-2	-	TGCAGCGTTGGGGCGACAGCCAACTATGGCTACACCTTC	CSVGATANYGYTF
TRBV7-2	few	TRBJ2-5	-	TGTGCCAGCAGCTCGGGACGTACGCCGGAGGGGACCCAGTACTTC	CASSSGRTPEGTQYF
TRBV7-3	-	TRBJ1-1	-	TGTGCCAGCAGCTCCGATGAACGAGGCAGCGAAGCTTTCTTT	CASSSDERGSEAFF
TRBV6-2/TRBV6-3	once	TRBJ2-3	-	TGTGCCAGCAGTTCTGGACTTGTGGGAACTAGCGATACGCAGTATTTT	CASSSGLVGTSDTQYF
TRBV24-1	-	TRBJ2-7	-	TGTGCCACCAGTGGGGGACACCCCCCCTACGAGCAGTACTTC	CATSGGHPPYEQYF
TRBV19	few	TRBJ1-4	-	TGTGCCAGTAGTATAACCGGGACAACTAATGAAAAACTGTTTTTT	CASSITGTTNEKLFF
TRBV5-1	-	TRBJ1-1	TRBD1	TGCGCCAGCAGCTTACGGGCAGGGGGCGCGACTGAAGCTTTCTTT	CASSLRAGGATEAFF
TRBV28	once	TRBJ1-6	-	TGTGCCAGCAGTTCACGCCTGGCAACTTCACCCCTCCACTTT	CASSSRLATSPLHF
TRBV7-2	few	TRBJ2-2	-	TGTGCCAGCAGCTTACAAACCGGGGAGCTGTTTTTT	CASSLQTGELFF
TRBV6-5	-	TRBJ1-1	-	TGTGCCAGCTTTCACAGGCCCAGGGGTGAAGCTTTCTTT	CASFHRPRGEAFF
TRBV27	-	TRBJ1-1	TRBD1	TGTGCCAGAGGGGGCCGGAGGGAACCGAACACTGAAGCTTTCTTT	CARGGRREPNTEAFF
TRBV5-1	-	TRBJ2-3	TRBD2	TGCGCCAGCAGCTCGACTGTAGCGGGCGCTAGCACAGATACGCAGTATTTT	CASSSTVAGASTDTQYF
TRBV2	-	TRBJ1-2	-	TGTGCCAGCAGTGAAGGAGGGTATGGCTACACCTTC	CASSEGGYGYTF
TRBV9	-	TRBJ2-3	TRBD2	TGTGCCAGCAGCTCGCTGACTAGCGGGTACACAGATACGCAGTATTTT	CASSSLTSGYTDTQYF
TRBV24-1	-	TRBJ2-7	TRBD1	TGTGCCACCAGTGACCACAAGTCCGGGACAGGGAGGAACGAGCAGTACTTC	CATSDHKSGTGRNEQYF
TRBV28	once	TRBJ1-2	-	TGTGCCAGCAGTTTTGGGGGGGACTACGGCTACACCTTC	CASSFGGDYGYTF
TRBV5-6	-	TRBJ2-1	-	TGTGCCAGCAGCCCAACTAGTGACAATGAGCAGTTCTTC	CASSPTSDNEQFF
TRBV5-6	-	TRBJ2-7	TRBD1	TGTGCCAGCAGCTTGGGACAGGGAGACTCCTACGAGCAGTACTTC	CASSLGQGDSYEQYF
TRBV28	-	TRBJ1-1	-	TGTGCCAGCAGTTTGACCCTGGCGGGCACTGAAGCTTTCTTT	CASSLTLAGTEAFF
TRBV18	few	TRBJ1-4	-	TGTGCCAGCTCCCGGATTCGGGACACGTCGGCAACTAATGAAAAACTGTTTTTT	CASSRIRDTSATNEKLFF
TRBV3-1/TRBV3-2	-	TRBJ1-2	-	TGTGCCAGCAGCCAAATGTCAGGGGTTAACTATGGCTACACCTTC	CASSQMSGVNYGYTF
TRBV7-9	-	TRBJ2-7	-	TGTGCCAGCAGCTCTTCCCCCTACGAGCAGTACTTC	CASSSSPYEQYF
TRBV29-1	-	TRBJ2-5	-	TGCAGCGCCGCTCGGGTGGCAGAGACCCAGTACTTC	CSAARVAETQYF